This T cell receptor beta chain is from a study of cytomegalovirus exposure and HLA in healthy donors. Study at large: An early data release held 70 million to 90 million unique TCRs from HLA-typed donors. Study results and caveats: Information on immune exposure was restricted to one variable (CMV serostatus).

In regard to this clone: Its antigen is not known.

The PCR ran on 60 Vbeta and 13 Jbeta primers. Original methodology: Roughly 83 million unique TCR beta chains, roughly 11 million of them shared, were counted by a later analysis. Sequenced by immunoSEQ multiplex PCR; TCRdb stores in-frame clones only, minus some. V, J and clone size derive from that table, while D and trimming were established from the DNA sequence. The sample totals just under 90,000 clones. The CDR3 has 15 residues. The trim removed 0 bases at V and 2 bases at J, leaving 2 bases unmatched. CDR1 is SGHNT and CDR2 is YYREEE in the germline V gene (reference sequence). The receptor was derived from a girl between 5 and 17 years old in good health and CMV-seropositive. The rearrangement links TRBV5-4 to TRBJ1-5; 7 bases agree with TRBD1. Sequenced sample: PBMCs. The CDR3 sequence is CASSLDGQGNQPQHF. CDR3 in DNA: TGTGCCAGCAGCTTGGATGGACAGGGCAATCAGCCCCAGCATTTT.